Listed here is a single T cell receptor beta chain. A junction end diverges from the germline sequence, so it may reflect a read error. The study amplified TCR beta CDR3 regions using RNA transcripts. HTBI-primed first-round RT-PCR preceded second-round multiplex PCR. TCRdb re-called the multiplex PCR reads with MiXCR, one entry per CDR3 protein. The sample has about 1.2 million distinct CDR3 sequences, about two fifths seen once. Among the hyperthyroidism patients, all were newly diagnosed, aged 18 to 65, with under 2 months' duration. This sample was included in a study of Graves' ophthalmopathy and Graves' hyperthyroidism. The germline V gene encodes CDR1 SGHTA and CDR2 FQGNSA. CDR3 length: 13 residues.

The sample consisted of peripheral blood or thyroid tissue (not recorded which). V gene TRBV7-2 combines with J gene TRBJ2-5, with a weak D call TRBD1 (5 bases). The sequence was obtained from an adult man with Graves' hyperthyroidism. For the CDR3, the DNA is TGTGCCAGCAGCCAGACAGCGAGGACAAGGTCGGACTTC. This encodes CASSQTARTRSDF.